Below are 32 T cell receptor beta chains sequenced from a single sample in a study of response to subunit inactivated influenza vaccine. TCRdb reprocessed the RT-PCR reads with MiXCR, giving one entry per CDR3 protein. The table has roughly 650,000 distinct CDR3 sequences, approximately 14% seen once; the top ten hold roughly 10%. Source: PBMCs from blood, taken about 13 days after vaccination. The receptors originated from a man aged 50 to 59 who received an inactivated influenza vaccine.

This clonotype was recorded a few times. The V call is TRBV11-2, the J call TRBJ2-2; D not resolved. Deletions cut 5 bases from V and 1 base from J, with 8 bases between. CDR1 SGHAT and CDR2 FQNNGV come from the germline V gene. The CDR3 is made up of 14 amino acids. In nucleotides, the CDR3 is TGTGCCAGCAGCCCTAGGGAGAACACCGGGGAGCTGTTTTTT. This codes for CASSPRENTGELFF.

The gene calls are TRBV6-6 and TRBJ1-4; D unclear. The CDR3 contains 13 residues. V lost 5 bases and J lost 13, with 17 bases in between. The germline V gene has CDR1 MNHNY and CDR2 SVGAGI (reference sequence). The CDR3 is CASSHSPSEVLFF. The CDR3 DNA is TGTGCCAGCAGTCACAGCCCGAGTGAAGTACTGTTTTTT.

The J gene is TRBJ2-7, the V gene TRBV28; 10 bases align to TRBD1. The germline CDR1 and CDR2 sequences are MDHEN and SYDVKM. V was pared by 7 bases and J by 2 bases, with 8 bases of the junction left unmatched. CDR3 length: 15 residues. CDR3 coding DNA: TGTGCCAGCAAACAAGACAGGGGGCGGACCTACGAGCAGTACTTC. Its protein product is CASKQDRGRTYEQYF. Based on the CDR3 plus reference TRBV28 and TRBJ2-7, the full variable domain is DVKVTQSSRYLVKRTGEKVFLECVQDMDHENMFWYRQDPGLGLRLIYFSYDVKMKEKGDIPEGYSVSREKKERFSLILESASTNQTSMYLCASKQDRGRTYEQYFGPGTRLTVT.

The chain employs TRBV28 and TRBJ1-5; D remains ambiguous. This CDR3 has 12 residues. Deletions cut 8 bases from V and 6 bases from J, with 11 bases between. Per the germline V gene, CDR1 is MDHEN and CDR2 is SYDVKM. CDR3 sequence reads: CASHRWGQPQHF. In DNA form, the CDR3 reads TGTGCCAGCCATAGATGGGGTCAGCCCCAGCATTTT.

V usage is TRBV20-1 and J usage is TRBJ1-3; D not certain. CDR3 length: 14 amino acids. Germline CDR1 is DFQATT and CDR2 is SNEGSKA (reference sequence). Trimming shortened V by 3 bases and J by 3 bases, and 12 bases separated the two germline ends. CDR3 protein: CSASEASGGNTIYF. The CDR3 bases are TGCAGTGCTAGTGAAGCTAGCGGTGGAAACACCATATATTTT.

This clonotype came up a few times. J is TRBJ2-2 and V is TRBV27; D perhaps matches TRBD2 (5 bases). Between the trimmed V and J ends, which lost 2 bases and 1 base, there was a span of 11 bases. Germline V gene lookup returns CDR1 MNHEY and CDR2 SMNVEV (reference sequence). The CDR3 covers 16 residues. This CDR3 reads CASSLIATMNTGELFF. In DNA form, the CDR3 reads TGTGCCAGCAGTTTAATAGCGACTATGAACACCGGGGAGCTGTTTTTT.

In its sample, this clonotype was seen a few times. CDR3 nucleotide sequence: TGCGCCAGCAGCTCCCTTAGCGGGAGGGCCGGGAATGAGCAGTTCTTC. As protein: CASSSLSGRAGNEQFF. The gene calls are TRBV5-1 and TRBJ2-1, with TRBD2 matching over 11 bases. Germline CDR1 reads SGHRS; CDR2 reads YFSETQ. Germline trimming cut 3 bases from V and 7 bases from J; bases unmatched to any gene: 9. CDR3 size: 16 residues.

There are a few counts of this clonotype. The chain is built from TRBV11-1 and TRBJ2-2; 7 bases agree with TRBD2. The CDR3 has 17 amino acids. Germline values: CDR1 SGHAT, CDR2 FQDESV (reference sequence). J gave up 6 bases and V 1 base, and 11 bases lay outside the gene matches. CDR3 in amino acids: CASSLGPAGAQAGELFF. The DNA for the CDR3 is TGTGCCAGCAGCTTAGGGCCGGCGGGAGCTCAAGCCGGGGAGCTGTTTTTT.

This clonotype was seen a handful of times. The chain is built from TRBV5-1 and TRBJ2-3; TRBD1 is a possible D gene (7 bases). This CDR3 has 16 amino acids. Germline assignment: CDR1 SGHRS and CDR2 YFSETQ. Trimming shortened V by 2 bases and J by 0 bases, and 13 bases separated the two germline ends. The CDR3 sequence: CASSLSGGTSTDTQYF. Written as DNA, the CDR3 is TGCGCCAGCAGCTTATCAGGGGGGACTAGCACAGATACGCAGTATTTT.

CDR3 DNA sequence: TGTGCCAGCAGTGCCACTAGCGTACTAGCCAAAAACATTCAGTACTTC. Encoded protein: CASSATSVLAKNIQYF. The rearrangement uses TRBV6-2 or TRBV6-3 and TRBJ2-4; 7 nucleotides agree with TRBD2. The CDR3 runs to 16 residues. The junction had 7 bases not matched to a gene; V was cut back by 5 bases and J by 0 bases. Per the germline V gene, CDR1 is MNHEY and CDR2 is SVGEGT.

This clonotype was detected a few times. The V and J genes are TRBV12-3 or TRBV12-4 and TRBJ2-3; possibly TRBD1 or TRBD2 for D (7 bases each). V was trimmed by 0 bases and J by 0 bases, leaving 25 bases between them. This CDR3 is 21 amino acids long. CDR3 loop: CASSLAGQNWTRIFSTDTQYF. For the CDR3, the DNA is TGTGCCAGCAGTTTAGCGGGACAGAACTGGACTAGAATCTTTAGCACAGATACGCAGTATTTT.

The sample holds a few counts of this clonotype. Written as DNA, the CDR3 is TGCGCCAGCAGCTTGACGGGGACAGGGTTGAATGAGCAGTTCTTC. Protein: CASSLTGTGLNEQFF. The chain is built from TRBV5-1 and TRBJ2-1; TRBD1 agrees at 9 bases. With V trimmed by 1 base and J by 7 bases, 6 bases remained unmatched. The CDR3 has 15 amino acids. Germline CDR1 SGHRS, CDR2 YFSETQ.

The rearrangement uses TRBV29-1 and TRBJ2-7; 11 bases match TRBD1. J was trimmed by 6 bases and V by 4 bases; bases with no gene match: 8. The CDR3 has 14 amino acids. Germline CDR1 is SQVTM and CDR2 is ANQGSEA. The CDR3, as DNA: TGCAGCGTTGTCGCCGGTGGGACAGGGGGCGAGCAGTACTTC. It codes for CSVVAGGTGGEQYF.

This clonotype has just a few counts. The chain recombines TRBV30 with TRBJ1-1; 8 positions match TRBD1. This CDR3 comprises 10 residues. The J segment lost 11 bases and the V segment lost 7 bases, leaving 6 bases of the junction unmatched. Germline V gene lookup returns CDR1 GTSNPN and CDR2 SVGIG (reference sequence). This CDR3 reads CAFTGGDAFF. The CDR3 nucleotides read TGTGCCTTCACAGGGGGGGATGCTTTCTTT.

CDR3 in DNA: TGTGCCACCAGGCCGACAGGGGGCTTTAACACTGAAGCTTTCTTT. This codes for CATRPTGGFNTEAFF. This chain links TRBV24-1 with TRBJ1-1; 10 bases line up with TRBD1. The CDR3 is 15 residues long. Trimming at V came to 7 bases and at J to 2 bases, leaving 6 bases not matched to a gene. Germline CDR1 is KGHDR and CDR2 is SFDVKD.

This clonotype was recorded a few times. The chain is built from TRBV24-1 and TRBJ1-6; a weak D match, TRBD1 (6 bases). The ends were cut back, 4 bases at V and 6 bases at J, with 6 bases in the middle. The CDR3 totals 13 residues. Germline V gene lookup returns CDR1 KGHDR and CDR2 SFDVKD. The CDR3 coding sequence is TGTGCCACCAGTGAGGACAGTAATTCACCCCTCCACTTT. Encoded protein: CATSEDSNSPLHF.

This clonotype was found a few times. This chain connects TRBV29-1 to TRBJ2-1; 8 bases match TRBD1. Germline CDR1 reads SQVTM; CDR2 reads ANQGSEA. The CDR3 has 15 residues. The V gene end was trimmed by 5 bases and the J gene end by 2 bases; junction bases not matched to a gene: 8. The CDR3 here is CSVILIQGAYNEQFF. CDR3 sequence (DNA): TGCAGCGTTATTCTCATACAGGGGGCCTACAATGAGCAGTTCTTC.

There are a few counts of this clonotype. The chain joins TRBV11-2 to TRBJ2-5; D gene ambiguous. The ends were cut back, 2 bases at V and 1 base at J, with 8 bases in the middle. The CDR3 loop spans 14 amino acids. Germline V gives CDR1 SGHAT, CDR2 FQNNGV. The CDR3 loop is CASSLNRVQETQYF. The CDR3 region has the DNA TGTGCCAGCAGCTTAAATAGGGTCCAAGAGACCCAGTACTTC.

This clonotype was seen only once. This rearrangement joins TRBV12-3 or TRBV12-4 to TRBJ1-3; 8 nucleotides align to TRBD1. V lost 6 bases, J lost 8 bases, and 3 bases stayed unmatched. There are 12 residues in the CDR3. The CDR3 region is CASRDRGDTIYF. CDR3 coding DNA: TGTGCCAGCAGAGACAGGGGAGACACCATATATTTT.

The chain couples TRBV11-1 to TRBJ1-1, with D perhaps matching TRBD1 (6 bases). CDR3 length equals 18 residues. Germline-derived CDR1 and CDR2 are SGHAT and FQDESV (reference sequence). The germline V and J ends were trimmed by 3 bases and 4 bases, with 24 bases remaining between them. The CDR3 reads CASSLVNVWGRGGTEAFF. CDR3 nucleotides: TGTGCCAGCAGCTTGGTTAATGTATGGGGCAGGGGTGGCACTGAAGCTTTCTTT.

V gene TRBV3-1 combines with J gene TRBJ1-2; D perhaps matches TRBD1 (5 bases). The CDR3 is 14 residues long. Trimming shortened V by 0 bases and J by 8 bases, and 13 bases separated the two germline ends. Germline V gives CDR1 LGHDT, CDR2 YNNKEL (reference sequence). The CDR3 nucleotides are TGTGCCAGCAGCCAAGAGTCAGGGCAAAGGGGCTACACCTTC. Translated: CASSQESGQRGYTF.

This clonotype was observed at least ten times. One junction end does not reproduce the germline sequence, and a read error may be involved. The chain employs TRBV7-7 and TRBJ2-3; 8 bases line up with TRBD1. CDR3 length equals 14 residues. Germline assignment: CDR1 SSHAT and CDR2 FNYEAQ (reference sequence). In nucleotides, the CDR3 is TGTGCTAGCAGCTTAAGTCCAGGGGGCGGTACGCAGTATTTT. Translating it yields CASSLSPGGGTQYF.

This clonotype was observed a few times. The chain uses TRBV3-1 and TRBJ2-5; D not resolved. CDR3 length equals 13 residues. The germline V and J ends were trimmed by 7 bases and 2 bases, with 11 bases remaining between them. CDR1 is LGHDT and CDR2 is YNNKEL in the germline V gene (reference sequence). The CDR3 loop is CASKVVEQETQYF. CDR3 DNA sequence: TGTGCCAGCAAGGTCGTTGAGCAAGAGACCCAGTACTTC.

This clonotype was observed a handful of times. The gene calls are TRBV4-3 and TRBJ2-7, with D hard to call. Germline CDR1 and CDR2: LGHNA and YSLEER. The CDR3 consists of 14 residues. The V end was cut by 4 bases, the J end by 0 bases, with 10 bases between. As DNA, the CDR3 is TGCGCCAGCAGCCCCTGGGCGGACTCCTACGAGCAGTACTTC. Its protein is CASSPWADSYEQYF.

V and J are TRBV20-1 and TRBJ2-7; D might be TRBD1 or TRBD2, each matching 5 bases. The CDR3 is made up of 13 amino acids. Between the trimmed V and J ends, which lost 2 bases and 6 bases, there was a span of 14 bases. CDR1 DFQATT and CDR2 SNEGSKA come from the germline V gene (reference sequence). The CDR3 region is CSARRPGTTEQYF. CDR3 coding DNA: TGCAGTGCTAGACGCCCGGGGACCACCGAGCAGTACTTC.

The chain combines TRBV27 with TRBJ2-7; either TRBD1 or TRBD2 may supply D (5 bases each). Germline V gene lookup returns CDR1 MNHEY and CDR2 SMNVEV (reference sequence). The CDR3 consists of 14 residues. Trimming took 5 bases from V and 9 from J, leaving 20 bases between them. The CDR3: CASSAWDGIPGQYF. The CDR3 region has the DNA TGTGCCAGCAGTGCTTGGGACGGAATACCCGGGCAGTACTTC.

By sample share, this clonotype is medium-sized. V gene TRBV7-9 combines with J gene TRBJ2-1, with TRBD2 identical over 10 bases. The germline gives CDR1 SEHNR, CDR2 FQNEAQ (reference sequence). The CDR3 spans 15 residues. The trim removed 5 bases at V and 5 bases at J, leaving 6 bases unmatched. CDR3 residues: CASSPPSGSDNEQFF. The DNA for the CDR3 is TGTGCCAGCAGCCCTCCTAGCGGGAGCGACAATGAGCAGTTCTTC.

The chain has TRBV20-1 and TRBJ2-7; D tentatively reads TRBD1 or TRBD2 (6 bases each). Trimming removed 0 bases at V and 4 bases at J, with 13 bases between. This CDR3 has 14 amino acids. Germline loops: CDR1 DFQATT, CDR2 SNEGSKA (reference sequence). The CDR3 spells CSAREGGRGYEQYF. In DNA form, the CDR3 reads TGCAGTGCTAGAGAAGGGGGGAGAGGGTACGAGCAGTACTTC.

The CDR3, as DNA: TGTGCCAGCAGCCGAACTAGCGGGCGATCCAGTGAGCAGTTCTTC. It encodes CASSRTSGRSSEQFF. V gene TRBV14 combines with J gene TRBJ2-1, with 9 bases matching TRBD2. This CDR3 spans 15 amino acids. In germline, CDR1 is SGHDN, CDR2 FVKESK. The ends lost 4 bases at V and 9 bases at J; junction bases unmatched: 10.

This clonotype was seen a few times. The V and J genes are TRBV4-3 and TRBJ2-7, with 8 bases fitting TRBD2. The J segment lost 3 bases and the V segment lost 0 bases, leaving 10 bases of the junction unmatched. This CDR3 has 17 residues. Germline CDR1 and CDR2: LGHNA and YSLEER. CDR3 in DNA: TGCGCCAGCAGCCAAGATTTGAGAGGACTAGCAAACTACGAGCAGTACTTC. This encodes CASSQDLRGLANYEQYF.

The rearrangement uses TRBV29-1 and TRBJ2-1; tentatively, D is TRBD1 (6 bases). Germline CDR1 and CDR2: SQVTM and ANQGSEA. There are 13 residues in the CDR3. Deletions cut 8 bases from V and 1 base from J, with 12 bases between. The CDR3 DNA sequence: TGCAGCATCAGGGGTCCATCCTACAATGAGCAGTTCTTC. It is translated as CSIRGPSYNEQFF.

This chain links TRBV24-1 with TRBJ1-5, with D unresolved. Per germline, CDR1 KGHDR and CDR2 SFDVKD. Trimming took off 3 bases at V and 0 bases at J, with 5 bases between the two ends. CDR3 size: 14 residues. The CDR3 sequence: CATSDRYSNQPQHF. CDR3 nucleotide sequence: TGTGCCACCAGTGATCGCTATAGCAATCAGCCCCAGCATTTT.